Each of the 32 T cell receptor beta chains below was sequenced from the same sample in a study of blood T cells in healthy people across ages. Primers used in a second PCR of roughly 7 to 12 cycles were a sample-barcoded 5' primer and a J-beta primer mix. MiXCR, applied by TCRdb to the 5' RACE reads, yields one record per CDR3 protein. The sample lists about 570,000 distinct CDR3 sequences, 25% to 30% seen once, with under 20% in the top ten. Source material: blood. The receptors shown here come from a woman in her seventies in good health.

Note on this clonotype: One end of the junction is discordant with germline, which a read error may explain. This CDR3 reads CASSVTLQATSTHF. CDR3 sequence (DNA): TGTGCCAGCAGCGTTACTCTACAGGCAACCTCTACCCATTTT. The chain uses TRBV12-3 or TRBV12-4 and TRBJ2-3; a weak D match, TRBD1 (5 bases). The CDR3 has 14 amino acids.

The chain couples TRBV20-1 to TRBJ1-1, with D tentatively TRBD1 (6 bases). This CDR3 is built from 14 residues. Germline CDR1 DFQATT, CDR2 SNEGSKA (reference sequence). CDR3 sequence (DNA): TGCAGCGCCTACAGGGTTTTTAGTGACACTGAAGCTTTCTTT. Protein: CSAYRVFSDTEAFF.

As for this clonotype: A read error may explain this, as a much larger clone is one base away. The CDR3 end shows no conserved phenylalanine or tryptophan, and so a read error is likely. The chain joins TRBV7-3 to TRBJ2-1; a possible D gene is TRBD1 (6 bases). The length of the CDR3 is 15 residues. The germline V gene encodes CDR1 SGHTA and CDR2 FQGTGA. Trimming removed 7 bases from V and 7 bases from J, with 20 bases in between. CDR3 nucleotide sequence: TGTGCCAGCACCGTAACAGGGTCAGCAACAAATGAGCAGTTCTCC. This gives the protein CASTVTGSATNEQFS.

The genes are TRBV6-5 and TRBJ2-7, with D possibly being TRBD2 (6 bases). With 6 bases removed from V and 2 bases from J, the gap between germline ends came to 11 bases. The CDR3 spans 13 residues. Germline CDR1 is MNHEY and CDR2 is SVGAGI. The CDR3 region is CASRRDETYEQYF. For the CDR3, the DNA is TGTGCCAGCAGGCGGGACGAGACCTACGAGCAGTACTTC.

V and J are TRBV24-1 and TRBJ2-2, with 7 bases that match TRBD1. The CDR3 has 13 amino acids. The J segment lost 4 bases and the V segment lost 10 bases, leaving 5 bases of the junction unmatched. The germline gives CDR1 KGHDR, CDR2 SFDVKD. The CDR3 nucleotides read TGTGCCACTAGGGGGCAAGGCACCGGGGAGCTGTTTTTT. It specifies CATRGQGTGELFF.

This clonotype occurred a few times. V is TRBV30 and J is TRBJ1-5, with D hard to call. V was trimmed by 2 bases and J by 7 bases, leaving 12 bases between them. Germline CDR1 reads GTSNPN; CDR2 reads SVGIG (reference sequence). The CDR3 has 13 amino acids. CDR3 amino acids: CAWSITGRQPQHF. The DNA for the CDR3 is TGTGCCTGGAGTATCACGGGAAGACAGCCCCAGCATTTT.

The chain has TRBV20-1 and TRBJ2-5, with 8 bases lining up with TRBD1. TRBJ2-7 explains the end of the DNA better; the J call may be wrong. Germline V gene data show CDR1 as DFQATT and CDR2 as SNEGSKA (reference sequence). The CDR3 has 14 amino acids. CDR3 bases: TGCAGTGCTAGAAGGACAGGGTCGAGTTACGAGCAGTACTTC. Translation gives CSARRTGSSYEQYF.

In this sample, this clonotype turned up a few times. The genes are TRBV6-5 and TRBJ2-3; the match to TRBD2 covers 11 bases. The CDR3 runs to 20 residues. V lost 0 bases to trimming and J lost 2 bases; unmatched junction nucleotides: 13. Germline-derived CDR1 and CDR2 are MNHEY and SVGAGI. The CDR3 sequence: CASSYSIVGVSGGATDTQYF. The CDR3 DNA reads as TGTGCCAGCAGTTACTCGATAGTTGGAGTTAGCGGGGGGGCCACAGATACGCAGTATTTT.

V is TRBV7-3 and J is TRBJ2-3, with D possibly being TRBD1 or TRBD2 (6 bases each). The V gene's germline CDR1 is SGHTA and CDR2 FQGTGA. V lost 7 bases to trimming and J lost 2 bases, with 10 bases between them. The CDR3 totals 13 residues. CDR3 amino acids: CASTTGATDTQYF. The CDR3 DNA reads TGTGCCAGCACAACGGGGGCCACAGATACGCAGTATTTT.

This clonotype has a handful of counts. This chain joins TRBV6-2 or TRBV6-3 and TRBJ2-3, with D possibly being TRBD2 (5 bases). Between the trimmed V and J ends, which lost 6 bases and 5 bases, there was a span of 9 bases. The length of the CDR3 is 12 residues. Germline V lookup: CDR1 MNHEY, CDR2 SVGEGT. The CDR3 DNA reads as TGTGCCAGCAGAACCGAGGGAGATACGCAGTATTTT. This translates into CASRTEGDTQYF.

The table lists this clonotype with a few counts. This CDR3 is CASSLPLAGENYNEQFF. In nucleotides, the CDR3 is TGTGCCAGCAGCCTCCCACTAGCGGGGGAGAACTACAATGAGCAGTTCTTC. The J gene is TRBJ2-5, the V gene TRBV3-1; 11 bases map to TRBD2. The J call is doubtful: the DNA matches TRBJ2-1 better. This CDR3 comprises 17 residues. Germline V gives CDR1 LGHDT, CDR2 YNNKEL (reference sequence).

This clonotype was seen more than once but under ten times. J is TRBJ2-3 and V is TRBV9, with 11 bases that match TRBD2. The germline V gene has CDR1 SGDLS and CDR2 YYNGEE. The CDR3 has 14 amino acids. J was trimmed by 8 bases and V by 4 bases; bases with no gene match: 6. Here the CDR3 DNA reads TGTGCCAGCAGCAAACTAGCGGGGGAAGGTACGCAGTATTTT. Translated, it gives CASSKLAGEGTQYF.

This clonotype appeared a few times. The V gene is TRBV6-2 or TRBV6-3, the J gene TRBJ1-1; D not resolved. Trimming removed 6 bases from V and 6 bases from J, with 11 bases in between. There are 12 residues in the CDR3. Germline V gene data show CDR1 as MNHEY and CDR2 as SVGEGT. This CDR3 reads CASREYAAEAFF. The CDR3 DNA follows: TGTGCCAGCAGGGAGTATGCCGCTGAAGCTTTCTTT.

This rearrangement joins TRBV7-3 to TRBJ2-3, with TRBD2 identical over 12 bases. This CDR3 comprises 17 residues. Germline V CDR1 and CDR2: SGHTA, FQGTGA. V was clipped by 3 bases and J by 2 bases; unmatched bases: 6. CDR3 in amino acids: CASSFRLAGVFTDTQYF. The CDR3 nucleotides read TGTGCCAGCAGCTTCCGACTAGCGGGGGTGTTCACAGATACGCAGTATTTT.

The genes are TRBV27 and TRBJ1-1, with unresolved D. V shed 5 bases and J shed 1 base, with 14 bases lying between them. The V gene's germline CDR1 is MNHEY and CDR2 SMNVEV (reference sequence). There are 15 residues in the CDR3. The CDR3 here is CASSPRARGNTEAFF. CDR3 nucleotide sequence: TGTGCCAGCAGTCCCCGGGCCCGCGGGAACACTGAAGCTTTCTTT.

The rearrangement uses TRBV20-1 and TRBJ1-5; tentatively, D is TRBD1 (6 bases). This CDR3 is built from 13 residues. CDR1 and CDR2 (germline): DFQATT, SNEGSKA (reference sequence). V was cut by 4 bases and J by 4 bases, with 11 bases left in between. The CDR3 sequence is CSATQQGNQPQHF. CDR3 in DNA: TGCAGTGCTACACAGCAGGGGAATCAGCCCCAGCATTTT.

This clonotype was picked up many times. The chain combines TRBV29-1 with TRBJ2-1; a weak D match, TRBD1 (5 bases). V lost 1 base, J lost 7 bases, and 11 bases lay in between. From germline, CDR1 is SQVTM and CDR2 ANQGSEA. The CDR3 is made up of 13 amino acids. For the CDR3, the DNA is TGCAGCGTTGAAGGGGGCCTCGGGAATGAGCAGTTCTTC. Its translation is CSVEGGLGNEQFF.

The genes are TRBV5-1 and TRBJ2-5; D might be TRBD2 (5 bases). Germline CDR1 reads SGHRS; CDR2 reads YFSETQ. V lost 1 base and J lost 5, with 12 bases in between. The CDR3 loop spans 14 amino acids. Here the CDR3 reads CASSLIAGEETQYF. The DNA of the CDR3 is TGCGCCAGCAGCTTGATTGCGGGTGAGGAGACCCAGTACTTC.

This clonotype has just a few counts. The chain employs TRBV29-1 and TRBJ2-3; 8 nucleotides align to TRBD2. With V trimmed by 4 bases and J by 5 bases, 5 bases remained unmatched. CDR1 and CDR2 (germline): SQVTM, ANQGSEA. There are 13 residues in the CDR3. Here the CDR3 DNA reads TGCAGCGTTGTGCTAGCGGGCTTAGATACGCAGTATTTT. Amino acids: CSVVLAGLDTQYF.

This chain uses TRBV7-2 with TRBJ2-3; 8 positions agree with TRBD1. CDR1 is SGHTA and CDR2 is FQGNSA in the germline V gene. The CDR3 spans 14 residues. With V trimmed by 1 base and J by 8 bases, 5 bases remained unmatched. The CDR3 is CASSLGTGSGTQYF. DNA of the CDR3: TGTGCCAGCAGCTTAGGGACAGGGTCAGGTACGCAGTATTTT.

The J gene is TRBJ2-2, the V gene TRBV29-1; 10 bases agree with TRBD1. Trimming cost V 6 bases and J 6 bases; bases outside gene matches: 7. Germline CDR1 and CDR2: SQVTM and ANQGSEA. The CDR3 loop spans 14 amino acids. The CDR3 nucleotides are TGCAGCGTCGGACAGGGGGGAATCCCCGGGGAGCTGTTTTTT. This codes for CSVGQGGIPGELFF.

In DNA form, the CDR3 reads TGTGCCAGCAGTGAAAGGGGACAGGCCCAATCACCCCTCCACTTT. It yields the protein CASSERGQAQSPLHF. The chain uses TRBV2 and TRBJ1-6, with TRBD1 matching 8 bases. CDR3 length: 15 amino acids. V lost 2 bases and J lost 10; bases outside the gene matches: 7. In germline, CDR1 is SNHLY, CDR2 FYNNEI.

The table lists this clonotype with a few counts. The DNA of the CDR3 is TGTGCCAGCAACTTAGGGGGTCCGAACTATGGCTACACCTTC. Protein sequence: CASNLGGPNYGYTF. The chain joins TRBV6-5 to TRBJ1-2, with D perhaps matching TRBD1 (6 bases). V was trimmed by 7 bases and J by 2 bases, leaving 14 bases between them. The germline V gene has CDR1 MNHEY and CDR2 SVGAGI. The CDR3 runs to 14 residues.

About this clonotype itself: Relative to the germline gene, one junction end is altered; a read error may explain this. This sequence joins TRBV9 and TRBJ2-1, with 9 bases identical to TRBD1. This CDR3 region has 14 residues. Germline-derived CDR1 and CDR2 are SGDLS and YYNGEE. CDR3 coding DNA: TGTGCCGGCAGCATCCGGACAGGGGCCAATGAGCAGTTCTTC. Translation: CAGSIRTGANEQFF.

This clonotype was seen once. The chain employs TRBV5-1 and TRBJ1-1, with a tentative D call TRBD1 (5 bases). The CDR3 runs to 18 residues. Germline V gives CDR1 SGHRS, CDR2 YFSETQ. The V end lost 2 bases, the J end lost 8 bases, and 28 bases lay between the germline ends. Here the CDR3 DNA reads TGCGCCAGCAGCTTTATTATGGCCGGGAAGCCGACCGGGGGGGAAGCTTTCTTT. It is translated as CASSFIMAGKPTGGEAFF.

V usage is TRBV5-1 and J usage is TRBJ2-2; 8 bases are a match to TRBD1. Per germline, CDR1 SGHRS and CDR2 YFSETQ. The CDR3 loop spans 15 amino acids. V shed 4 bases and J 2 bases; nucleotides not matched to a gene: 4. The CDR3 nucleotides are TGCGCCAGCAGCGCAGGACAGGGAAACACCGGGGAGCTGTTTTTT. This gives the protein CASSAGQGNTGELFF.

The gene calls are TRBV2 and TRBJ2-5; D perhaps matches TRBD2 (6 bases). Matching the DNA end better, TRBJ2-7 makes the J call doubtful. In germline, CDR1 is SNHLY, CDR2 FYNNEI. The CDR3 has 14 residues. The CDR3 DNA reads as TGTGCCAGCATCAAGGTGGCAGCGGGCGACGAGCAGTACTTC. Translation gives CASIKVAAGDEQYF.

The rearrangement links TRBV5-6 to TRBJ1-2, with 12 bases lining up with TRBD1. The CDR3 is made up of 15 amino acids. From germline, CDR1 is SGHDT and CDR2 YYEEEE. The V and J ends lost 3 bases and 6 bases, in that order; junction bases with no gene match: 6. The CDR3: CASSWGQGARHGYTF. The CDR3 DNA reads TGTGCCAGCAGCTGGGGACAGGGGGCGAGGCATGGCTACACCTTC.

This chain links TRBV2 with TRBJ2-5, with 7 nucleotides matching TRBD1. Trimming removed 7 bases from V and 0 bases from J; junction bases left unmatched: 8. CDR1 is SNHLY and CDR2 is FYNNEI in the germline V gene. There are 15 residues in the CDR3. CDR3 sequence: CASTWDRPNQETQYF. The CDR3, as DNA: TGTGCCAGCACTTGGGACAGACCGAACCAAGAGACCCAGTACTTC.

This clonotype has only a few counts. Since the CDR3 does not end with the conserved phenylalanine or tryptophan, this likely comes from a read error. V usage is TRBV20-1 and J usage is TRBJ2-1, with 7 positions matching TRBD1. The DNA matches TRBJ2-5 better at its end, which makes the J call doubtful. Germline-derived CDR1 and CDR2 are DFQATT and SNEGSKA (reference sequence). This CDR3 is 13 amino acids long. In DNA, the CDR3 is TGCAGTGCTGTCGGACAGGACCAAGAGACCCAGTACCTC. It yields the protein CSAVGQDQETQYL.

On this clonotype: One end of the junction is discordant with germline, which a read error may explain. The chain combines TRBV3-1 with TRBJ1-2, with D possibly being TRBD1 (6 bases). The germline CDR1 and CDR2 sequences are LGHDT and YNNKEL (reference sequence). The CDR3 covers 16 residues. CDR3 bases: TGTGCCAGCAGCCAAACCACAAGAGGCTTAGGGGGTGGCCACACCTTC. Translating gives CASSQTTRGLGGGHTF.

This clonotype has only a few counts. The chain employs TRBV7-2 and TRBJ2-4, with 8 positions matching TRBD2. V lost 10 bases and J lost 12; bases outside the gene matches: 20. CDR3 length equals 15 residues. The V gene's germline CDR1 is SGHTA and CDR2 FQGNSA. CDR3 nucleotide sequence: TGTGCCACTGCTCGAGTACCGGGACTAGTGGCCGATCAGTACTTC. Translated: CATARVPGLVADQYF.